Listed here are 14 T cell receptor beta chains from one sample, sequenced in a study of cytomegalovirus exposure and HLA in healthy donors. Vbeta (60) and Jbeta (13) primers were used in the PCR. Generated by immunoSEQ multiplex PCR, the TCRdb table keeps only in-frame clones and is missing some. Here the sample table reports about 72,000 clones. Sequencing input: PBMCs. The receptor source for this set is a man between 35 and 55 years old in good health and CMV-seronegative.

V usage is TRBV6-5 and J usage is TRBJ2-3; unclear D gene. Trimming pared 5 bases from V and 2 bases from J, leaving 5 bases between. The V gene's germline CDR1 is MNHEY and CDR2 SVGAGI. The CDR3 has 12 residues. CDR3 sequence reads: CASSVNTDTQYF. The CDR3 DNA sequence: TGTGCCAGCAGTGTTAACACAGATACGCAGTATTTT.

This chain joins TRBV4-1 and TRBJ1-5, with unresolved D. The CDR3 extends over 15 amino acids. The V end lost 0 bases, the J end lost 7 bases, and 13 bases lay between the germline ends. Germline V gene sequence: CDR1 MGHRA, CDR2 YSYEKL. The CDR3 sequence: CASSQEWVRGQPQHF. The CDR3 nucleotides are TGCGCCAGCAGCCAAGAGTGGGTGAGAGGGCAGCCCCAGCATTTT.

The chain carries TRBV2 and TRBJ2-7; maybe TRBD2 (5 bases). Germline assignment: CDR1 SNHLY and CDR2 FYNNEI. The germline V and J ends were trimmed by 6 bases and 7 bases, with 13 bases remaining between them. The CDR3 sequence is 12 residues long. The CDR3 nucleotides read TGTGCCAGCAGCGCCGACGGGGAGGAGCAGTACTTC. Amino acid sequence: CASSADGEEQYF.

The V and J genes are TRBV14 and TRBJ1-2, with a possible D match to TRBD1 (6 bases). Germline lookup yields CDR1 SGHDN and CDR2 FVKESK. With 4 bases removed from V and 2 bases from J, the gap between germline ends came to 11 bases. This CDR3 has 14 amino acids. DNA for the CDR3: TGTGCCAGCAGCCCCGGACAGCTCAACTATGGCTACACCTTC. Protein product: CASSPGQLNYGYTF. The full variable domain, completed using reference TRBV14 and TRBJ1-2, is EAGVTQFPSHSVIEKGQTVTLRCDPISGHDNLYWYRRVMGKEIKFLLHFVKESKQDESGMPNNRFLAERTGGTYSTLKVQPAELEDSGVYFCASSPGQLNYGYTFGSGTRLTVV.

The V gene is TRBV5-1, the J gene TRBJ2-3; no firm D call. The CDR3 extends over 14 amino acids. Germline V gene sequence: CDR1 SGHRS, CDR2 YFSETQ. Trimming removed 2 bases at V and 3 bases at J, with 10 bases between. CDR3 residues: CASSFQAGTDTQYF. CDR3 DNA: TGCGCCAGCAGCTTTCAGGCTGGGACAGATACGCAGTATTTT.

The chain combines TRBV6-6 with TRBJ1-6; D is unresolved. Germline loops: CDR1 MNHNY, CDR2 SVGAGI (reference sequence). This CDR3 spans 13 amino acids. Trimming left V 11 bases short and J 10 bases short, with 18 bases between. CDR3 sequence reads: CAGSREVGSPLHF. The DNA of the CDR3 is TGTGCCGGTTCGCGGGAGGTAGGGTCACCCCTCCACTTT.

This chain connects TRBV6-4 to TRBJ2-7; D may be TRBD1 (6 bases). This CDR3 has 11 residues. Germline CDR1 and CDR2: MRHNA and SNTAGT. Deletions cut 6 bases from V and 6 bases from J, with 9 bases between. The CDR3 loop is CASSPTGEQYF. The CDR3, as DNA: TGTGCCAGCAGCCCGACAGGCGAGCAGTACTTC.

The chain combines TRBV27 with TRBJ1-4; possibly TRBD1 for D (6 bases). The CDR3 has 14 residues. Trimming removed 2 bases at V and 8 bases at J, with 12 bases between. Germline V lookup: CDR1 MNHEY, CDR2 SMNVEV (reference sequence). Here the CDR3 DNA reads TGTGCCAGCAGTTTAGAGGGGGGGGGCGAAAAACTGTTTTTT. Encoded protein: CASSLEGGGEKLFF.

Written as DNA, the CDR3 is TGTGCCAGCAGGGTTGAGGCGGCAGGCAATCAGCCCCAGCATTTT. It translates to CASRVEAAGNQPQHF. The J gene is TRBJ1-5, the V gene TRBV2; no clear D gene. The CDR3 covers 15 residues. Germline values: CDR1 SNHLY, CDR2 FYNNEI. V lost 6 bases and J lost 2, with 14 bases in between. The full variable domain, completed using reference TRBV2 and TRBJ1-5, is EPEVTQTPSHQVTQMGQEVILRCVPISNHLYFYWYRQILGQKVEFLVSFYNNEISEKSEIFDDQFSVERPDGSNFTLKIRSTKLEDSAMYFCASRVEAAGNQPQHFGDGTRLSIL.

The chain employs TRBV6-5 and TRBJ1-1; 9 nucleotides match TRBD1. In germline, CDR1 is MNHEY, CDR2 SVGAGI. There are 14 residues in the CDR3. V was clipped by 5 bases and J by 3 bases; unmatched bases: 4. The CDR3 DNA reads as TGTGCCAGCAGTCGGACAGGGGTAGACACTGAAGCTTTCTTT. Translating it yields CASSRTGVDTEAFF.

CDR3 loop: CASSLNGDRGLHGYTF. CDR3 DNA: TGTGCCAGCAGCTTAAATGGGGACAGGGGGCTCCATGGCTACACCTTC. This chain joins TRBV7-9 and TRBJ1-2; TRBD1 aligns across 12 bases. The V segment lost 2 bases and the J segment 6 bases; nucleotides outside the gene matches: 7. The CDR3 is made up of 16 amino acids. CDR1 SEHNR and CDR2 FQNEAQ come from the germline V gene (reference sequence).

The chain combines TRBV6-1 with TRBJ1-5; D unresolved. Looked up from germline, CDR1 is MNHNS and CDR2 is SASEGT. The CDR3 loop spans 13 amino acids. The V end lost 2 bases, the J end lost 7 bases, and 9 bases lay between the germline ends. The CDR3 DNA reads TGTGCCAGCAGTGAAATTGCTCGGCAGCCCCAGCATTTT. Translated, it gives CASSEIARQPQHF.

The gene calls are TRBV4-2 and TRBJ2-5; perhaps TRBD1 as D (6 bases). The DNA end favors TRBJ2-7, so the J call may be wrong. Looked up from germline, CDR1 is LGHNA and CDR2 is YNFKEQ. The CDR3 spans 17 residues. CDR3 in amino acids: CASSQDRGSGTSYEQYF. CDR3 bases: TGTGCCAGCAGCCAAGATAGGGGGTCAGGGACCTCCTACGAGCAGTACTTC.

The J gene is TRBJ2-5, the V gene TRBV29-1; 8 positions match TRBD2. The V gene end was trimmed by 8 bases and the J gene end by 5 bases; junction bases not matched to a gene: 7. This CDR3 has 12 residues. In germline, CDR1 is SQVTM, CDR2 ANQGSEA. CDR3 region: CSIISGTETQYF. In nucleotides, the CDR3 is TGCAGCATCATTAGCGGGACCGAGACCCAGTACTTC.